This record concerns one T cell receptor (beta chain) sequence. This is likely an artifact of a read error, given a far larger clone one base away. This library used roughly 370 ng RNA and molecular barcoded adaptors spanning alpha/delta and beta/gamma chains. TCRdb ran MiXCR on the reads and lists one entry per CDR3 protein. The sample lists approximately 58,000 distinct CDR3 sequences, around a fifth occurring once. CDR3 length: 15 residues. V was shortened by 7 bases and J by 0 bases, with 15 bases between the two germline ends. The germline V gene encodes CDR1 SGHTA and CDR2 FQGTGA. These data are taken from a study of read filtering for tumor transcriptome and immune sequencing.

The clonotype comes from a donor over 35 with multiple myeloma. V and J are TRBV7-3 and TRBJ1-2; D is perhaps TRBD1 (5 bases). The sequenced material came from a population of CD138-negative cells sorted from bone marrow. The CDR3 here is CASILGPGANYGYTF. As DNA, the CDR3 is TGTGCCAGCATCCTCGGACCGGGGGCTAACTATGGCTACACCTTC.